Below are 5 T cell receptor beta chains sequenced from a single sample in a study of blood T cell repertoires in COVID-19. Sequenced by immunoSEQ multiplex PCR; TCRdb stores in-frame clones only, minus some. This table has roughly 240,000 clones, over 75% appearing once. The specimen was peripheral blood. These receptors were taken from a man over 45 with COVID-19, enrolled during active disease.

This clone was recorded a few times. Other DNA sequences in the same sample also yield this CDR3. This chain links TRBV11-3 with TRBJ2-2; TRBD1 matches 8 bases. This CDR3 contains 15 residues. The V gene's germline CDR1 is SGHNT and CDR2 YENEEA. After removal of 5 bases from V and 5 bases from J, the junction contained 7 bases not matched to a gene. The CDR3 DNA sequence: TGTGCCAGCAGCCCCGACAGGGGCTTGACCGGGGAGCTGTTTTTT. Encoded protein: CASSPDRGLTGELFF.

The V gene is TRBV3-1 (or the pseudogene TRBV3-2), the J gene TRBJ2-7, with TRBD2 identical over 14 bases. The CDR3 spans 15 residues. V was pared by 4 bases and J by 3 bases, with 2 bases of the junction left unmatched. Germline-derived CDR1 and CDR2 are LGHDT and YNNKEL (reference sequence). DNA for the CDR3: TGTGCCAGCAGCCTAGGACTAGCGGGAGGCTACGAGCAGTACTTC. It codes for CASSLGLAGGYEQYF.

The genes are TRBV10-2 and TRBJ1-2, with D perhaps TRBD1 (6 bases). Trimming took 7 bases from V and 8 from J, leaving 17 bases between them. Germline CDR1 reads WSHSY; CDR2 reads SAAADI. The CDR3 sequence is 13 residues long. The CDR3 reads CASKELTGNGYTF. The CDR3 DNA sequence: TGCGCCAGCAAGGAGCTTACAGGGAACGGCTACACCTTC.

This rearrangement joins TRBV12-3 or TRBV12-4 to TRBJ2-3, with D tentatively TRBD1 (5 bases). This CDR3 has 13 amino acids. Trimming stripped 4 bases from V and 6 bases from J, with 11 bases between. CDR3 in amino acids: CASSWTPRDTQYF. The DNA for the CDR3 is TGTGCCAGCAGTTGGACACCCAGGGATACGCAGTATTTT.

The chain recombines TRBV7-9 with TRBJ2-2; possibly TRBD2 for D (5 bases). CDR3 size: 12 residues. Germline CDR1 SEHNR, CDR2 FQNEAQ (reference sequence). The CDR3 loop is CAGRGYTGELFF. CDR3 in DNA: TGTGCAGGACGGGGTTACACCGGGGAGCTGTTTTTT.